This is a list of T cell receptor beta chains from one sample in a study of control samples from healthy donors and cancer patients. Produced via immunoSEQ multiplex PCR; TCRdb's table is partial and in-frame only. The sample carries roughly 130,000 clones, about 93% recorded once. Sequencing used blood. These receptors were obtained from a man between 18 and 35 years old in good health. Both conserved end residues are trimmed from each CDR3.

v_gene,j_gene,CDR3aa
TRBV2,TRBJ2-2,ASRGQGPGELF
TRBV30,TRBJ2-3,AHAGGSTGGGTDTQY
TRBV30,TRBJ1-3,AWGTLTGWGSGNTIY
TRBV9,TRBJ2-1,ASSARGLAGVYNEQF
TRBV5-1,TRBJ2-3,ASSLFGQGTDTQY
TRBV18,TRBJ1-5,ASSPTMQGGVRNQPQH
TRBV3-1/TRBV3-2,TRBJ1-2,ASSQGIGTGGGYT
TRBV12-3/TRBV12-4,TRBJ1-5,ASSPQGLAQH
TRBV28,TRBJ2-5,ASSKGGPRFETQY
TRBV2,TRBJ2-1,ASSYSGIYYNEQF
TRBV7-2,TRBJ2-5,ASSLTLETQY
TRBV4-1,TRBJ1-2,ASSHPRTGERGYT
TRBV11-2,TRBJ2-7,ASSSTHEQY
TRBV5-1,TRBJ2-4,ASSFSRDIQY
TRBV28,TRBJ2-1,ASSYKDPRDEQF
TRBV6-2/TRBV6-3,TRBJ2-4,ASSLVAGDIQY